Below, one T cell receptor beta chain is given with its context. The antigen is not known. The sample is drawn from a study of tumor and adjacent non-tumor tissue in lung cancer. Study in general: Patients were aged roughly 30 to 76, about ten men and about 5 women, stage I to III. On average, productive TCRbeta reads reached about 4.17 million per sample. Study-wide findings and caveats: Patients with more diverse tumor TCRs had worse survival. Tumor repertoires had a smaller top 100 clone share than normal lung.

RNA was extracted from bulk tissue without any cell sorting. The normal lung tissue was taken more than 3 cm from the tumor edge. TCRbeta libraries were built with three rounds of nested PCR, modified from ARM-PCR. Each CDR3 protein is one row after TCRdb ran MiXCR on the multiplex PCR reads. The table lists approximately 90,000 distinct CDR3 sequences, around 80% of them singletons. What was sequenced was distant non-tumor lung tissue. This receptor was identified in a woman aged 45-60 years with non-small cell lung cancer.

CDR3 nucleotide sequence: TGCAGTGCTGGAGCCGGGGGTAGTTGGCGGGAGGGCCGGAGGCAGTTCTTC. Encoded protein: CSAGAGGSWREGRRQFF. This chain links TRBV20-1 with TRBJ2-1; the match to TRBD2 covers 9 bases. This CDR3 contains 17 residues. Germline values: CDR1 DFQATT, CDR2 SNEGSKA (reference sequence). With V trimmed by 5 bases and J by 12 bases, 23 bases remained unmatched.